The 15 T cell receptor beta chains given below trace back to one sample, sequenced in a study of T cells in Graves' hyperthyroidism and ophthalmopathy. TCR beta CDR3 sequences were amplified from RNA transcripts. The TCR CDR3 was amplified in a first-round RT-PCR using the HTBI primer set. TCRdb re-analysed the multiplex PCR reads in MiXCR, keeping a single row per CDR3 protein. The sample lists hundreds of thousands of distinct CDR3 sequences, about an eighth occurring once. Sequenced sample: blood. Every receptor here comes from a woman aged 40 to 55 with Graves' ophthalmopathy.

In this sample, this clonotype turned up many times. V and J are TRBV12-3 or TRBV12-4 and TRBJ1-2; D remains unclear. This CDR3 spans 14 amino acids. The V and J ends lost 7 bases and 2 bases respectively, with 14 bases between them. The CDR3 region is CASKPGPRNYGYTF. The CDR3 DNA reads TGTGCCAGCAAACCGGGCCCGCGGAACTATGGCTACACCTTC.

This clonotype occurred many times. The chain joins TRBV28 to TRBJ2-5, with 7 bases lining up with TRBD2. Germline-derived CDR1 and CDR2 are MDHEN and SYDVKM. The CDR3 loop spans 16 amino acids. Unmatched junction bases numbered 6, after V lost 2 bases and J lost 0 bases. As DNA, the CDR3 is TGTGCCAGCAGTTTAGCGGGAGTTACGTACCAAGAGACCCAGTACTTC. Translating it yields CASSLAGVTYQETQYF.

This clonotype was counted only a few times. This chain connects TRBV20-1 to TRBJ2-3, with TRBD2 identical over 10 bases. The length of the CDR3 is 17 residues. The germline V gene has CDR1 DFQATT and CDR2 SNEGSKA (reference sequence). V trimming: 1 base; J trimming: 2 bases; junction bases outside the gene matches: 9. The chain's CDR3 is CSARGTPGTSATDTQYF. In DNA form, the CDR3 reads TGCAGTGCTAGAGGCACCCCCGGGACTAGCGCCACAGATACGCAGTATTTT.

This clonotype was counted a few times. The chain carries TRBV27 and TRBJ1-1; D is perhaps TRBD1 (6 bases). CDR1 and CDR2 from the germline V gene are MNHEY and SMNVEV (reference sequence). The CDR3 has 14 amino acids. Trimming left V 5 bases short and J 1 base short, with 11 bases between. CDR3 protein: CASSPGTPNTEAFF. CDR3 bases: TGTGCCAGCAGTCCCGGGACACCGAACACTGAAGCTTTCTTT.

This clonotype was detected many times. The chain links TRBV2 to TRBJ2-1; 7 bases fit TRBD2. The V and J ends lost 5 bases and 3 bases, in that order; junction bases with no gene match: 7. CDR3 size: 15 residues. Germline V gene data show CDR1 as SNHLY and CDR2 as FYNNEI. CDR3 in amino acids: CASSSMGGIYNEQFF. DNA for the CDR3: TGTGCCAGCAGTTCGATGGGGGGGATCTACAATGAGCAGTTCTTC. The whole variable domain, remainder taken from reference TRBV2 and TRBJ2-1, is EPEVTQTPSHQVTQMGQEVILRCVPISNHLYFYWYRQILGQKVEFLVSFYNNEISEKSEIFDDQFSVERPDGSNFTLKIRSTKLEDSAMYFCASSSMGGIYNEQFFGPGTRLTVL.

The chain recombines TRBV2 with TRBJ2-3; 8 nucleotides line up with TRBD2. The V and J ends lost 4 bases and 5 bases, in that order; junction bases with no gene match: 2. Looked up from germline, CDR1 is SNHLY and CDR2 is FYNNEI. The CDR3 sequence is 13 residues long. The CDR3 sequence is CASSGLAGDTQYF. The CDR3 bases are TGTGCCAGCAGTGGGCTAGCGGGAGATACGCAGTATTTT.

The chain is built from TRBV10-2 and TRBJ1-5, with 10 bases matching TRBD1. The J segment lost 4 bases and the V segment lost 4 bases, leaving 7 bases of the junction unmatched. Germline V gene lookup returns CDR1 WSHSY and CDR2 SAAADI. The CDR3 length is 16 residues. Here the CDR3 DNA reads TGCGCCAGCAGTGCCGTCAGGACAGGGGGGAATCAGCCCCAGCATTTT. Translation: CASSAVRTGGNQPQHF.

CDR3 amino acids: CASSQGTGIAGKLFF. The DNA for the CDR3 is TGTGCCAGCAGCCAAGGGACAGGGATTGCCGGAAAACTGTTTTTT. J is TRBJ1-4 and V is TRBV3-1; 8 bases align to TRBD1. In germline, CDR1 is LGHDT, CDR2 YNNKEL (reference sequence). J gave up 10 bases and V 1 base, and 8 bases lay outside the gene matches. This CDR3 comprises 15 residues.

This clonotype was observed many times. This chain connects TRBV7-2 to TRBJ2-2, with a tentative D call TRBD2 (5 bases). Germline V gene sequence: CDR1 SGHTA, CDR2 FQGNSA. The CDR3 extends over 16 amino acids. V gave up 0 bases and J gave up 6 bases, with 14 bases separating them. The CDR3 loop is CASSLAERAVPGELFF. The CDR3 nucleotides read TGTGCCAGCAGCTTAGCGGAGAGGGCGGTTCCCGGGGAGCTGTTTTTT.

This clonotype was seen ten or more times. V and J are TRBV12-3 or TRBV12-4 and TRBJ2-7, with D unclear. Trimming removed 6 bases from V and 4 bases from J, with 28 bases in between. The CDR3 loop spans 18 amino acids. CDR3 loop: CASRGRDETQKGPYEQYF. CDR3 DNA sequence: TGTGCCAGCAGGGGCCGTGATGAGACCCAGAAGGGCCCTTACGAGCAGTACTTC.

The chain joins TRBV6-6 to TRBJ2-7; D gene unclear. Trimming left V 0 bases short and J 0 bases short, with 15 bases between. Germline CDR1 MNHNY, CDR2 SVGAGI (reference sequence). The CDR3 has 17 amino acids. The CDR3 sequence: CASSYSMSSTNSYEQYF. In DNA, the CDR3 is TGTGCCAGCAGTTACTCGATGTCTTCCACAAACTCCTACGAGCAGTACTTC.

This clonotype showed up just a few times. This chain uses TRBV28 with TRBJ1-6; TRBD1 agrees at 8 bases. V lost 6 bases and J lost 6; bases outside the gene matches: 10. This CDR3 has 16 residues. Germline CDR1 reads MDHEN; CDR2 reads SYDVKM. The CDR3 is CASRSAQGARNSPLHF. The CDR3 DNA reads TGTGCCAGCAGATCCGCCCAGGGGGCCCGTAATTCACCCCTCCACTTT.

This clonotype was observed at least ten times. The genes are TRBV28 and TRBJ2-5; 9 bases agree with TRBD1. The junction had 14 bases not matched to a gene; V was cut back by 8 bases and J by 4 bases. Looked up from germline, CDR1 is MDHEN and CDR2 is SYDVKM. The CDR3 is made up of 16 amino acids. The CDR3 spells CASRDRESEIGETQYF. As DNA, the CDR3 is TGTGCCAGCCGGGACAGGGAGAGTGAAATTGGAGAGACCCAGTACTTC.

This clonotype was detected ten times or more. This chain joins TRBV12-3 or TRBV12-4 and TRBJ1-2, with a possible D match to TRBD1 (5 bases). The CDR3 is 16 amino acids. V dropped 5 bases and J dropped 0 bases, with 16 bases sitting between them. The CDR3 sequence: CASSPRGRNPNYGYTF. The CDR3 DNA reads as TGTGCCAGCAGTCCAAGGGGCCGGAACCCTAACTATGGCTACACCTTC.

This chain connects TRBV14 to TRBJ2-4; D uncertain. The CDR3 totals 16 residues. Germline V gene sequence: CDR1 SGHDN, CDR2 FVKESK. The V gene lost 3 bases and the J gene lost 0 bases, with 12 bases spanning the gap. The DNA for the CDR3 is TGTGCCAGCAGCCAGGGCCGGGCCCTAGCCAAAAACATTCAGTACTTC. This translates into CASSQGRALAKNIQYF. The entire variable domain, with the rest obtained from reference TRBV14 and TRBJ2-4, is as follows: EAGVTQFPSHSVIEKGQTVTLRCDPISGHDNLYWYRRVMGKEIKFLLHFVKESKQDESGMPNNRFLAERTGGTYSTLKVQPAELEDSGVYFCASSQGRALAKNIQYFGAGTRLSVL.